Shown below are 24 T cell receptor beta chains from a single sample sequenced in a study of T-cell memory formation after mild COVID-19. TCRdb reprocessed the 5' RACE reads with MiXCR, giving one entry per CDR3 protein. Of about 190,000 distinct CDR3 sequences in the sample, around 18% are singletons; the top ten hold 2.4%. Sequencing was performed on PBMCs or a T cell subset sorted from them (not recorded which). The source of these receptors is an adult woman who had mild COVID-19 (a few samples of this study predate the infection). Cell type and time point are not known.

V usage is TRBV12-3 or TRBV12-4 and J usage is TRBJ2-7; D unresolved. The CDR3 loop spans 13 amino acids. Trimming removed 6 bases at V and 4 bases at J, with 13 bases between. The CDR3 coding sequence is TGTGCCAGCAGGGGCAGCCTCTTGTACGAGCAGTACTTC. Its protein product is CASRGSLLYEQYF.

V and J are TRBV20-1 and TRBJ2-5, with 8 bases lining up with TRBD1. CDR1 is DFQATT, CDR2 SNEGSKA, per germline (reference sequence). The CDR3 is made up of 19 amino acids. J was trimmed by 5 bases and V by 6 bases; bases with no gene match: 26. Written as DNA, the CDR3 is TGCAGTGCAAAAGAAGACGGACAGGGCGTTATACCTTCGTTGGAGACCCAGTACTTC. This translates into CSAKEDGQGVIPSLETQYF.

This sequence joins TRBV30 and TRBJ2-3, with D unclear. Trimming removed 2 bases at V and 2 bases at J, with 17 bases between. The length of the CDR3 is 16 residues. Germline-derived CDR1 and CDR2 are GTSNPN and SVGIG (reference sequence). CDR3 sequence: CAWSFGLNHPTDTQYF. As DNA, the CDR3 is TGTGCCTGGAGTTTTGGGCTAAATCATCCCACAGATACGCAGTATTTT.

Only a few counts were recorded for this clonotype. The genes are TRBV30 and TRBJ1-2, with D possibly being TRBD1 (5 bases). This CDR3 is 13 amino acids long. V lost 3 bases and J lost 5, with 13 bases in between. Germline V gene data show CDR1 as GTSNPN and CDR2 as SVGIG (reference sequence). CDR3 sequence reads: CAWRTEGSYGYTF. CDR3 DNA: TGTGCCTGGAGGACAGAGGGTTCTTATGGCTACACCTTC. The full variable domain, in which reference TRBV30 and TRBJ1-2 provide the parts outside the CDR3, is SQTIHQWPATLVQPVGSPLSLECTVEGTSNPNLYWYRQAAGRGLQLLFYSVGIGQISSEVPQNLSASRPQDRQFILSSKKLLLSDSGFYLCAWRTEGSYGYTFGSGTRLTVV.

V usage is TRBV30 and J usage is TRBJ1-6, with TRBD1 identical over 8 bases. Trimming cost V 3 bases and J 9 bases; bases outside gene matches: 4. The CDR3 loop spans 13 amino acids. Germline lookup yields CDR1 GTSNPN and CDR2 SVGIG (reference sequence). The CDR3 DNA sequence: TGTGCCTGGAGCCCAGGGGGCTCTTCACCCCTCCACTTT. Protein sequence: CAWSPGGSSPLHF.

This clonotype has more than one count but fewer than ten. V gene TRBV10-3 combines with J gene TRBJ2-5; 8 nucleotides line up with TRBD2. Germline CDR1 reads ENHRY; CDR2 reads SYGVKD. This CDR3 contains 16 residues. The V segment lost 2 bases and the J segment 1 base; nucleotides outside the gene matches: 6. The CDR3 DNA reads TGTGCCATCAGTGAGGCGGGACTAGGACGCCAAGAGACCCAGTACTTC. It encodes CAISEAGLGRQETQYF.

This clonotype came up many times. The chain combines TRBV29-1 with TRBJ2-3, with a tentative D call TRBD2 (5 bases). Germline CDR1 reads SQVTM; CDR2 reads ANQGSEA. The CDR3 is 14 residues long. V was shortened by 4 bases and J by 0 bases, with 11 bases between the two germline ends. The CDR3 region is CSVVPGKSTDTQYF. The CDR3 DNA follows: TGCAGCGTTGTACCGGGGAAAAGCACAGATACGCAGTATTTT.

The chain recombines TRBV6-2 or TRBV6-3 with TRBJ1-2; D call uncertain. CDR1 and CDR2 from the germline V gene are MNHEY and SVGEGT. V lost 5 bases and J lost 8, with 9 bases in between. The CDR3 is 11 residues long. The CDR3 region has the DNA TGTGCCAGCAGTCATGATCGCGGCTACACCTTC. Protein product: CASSHDRGYTF.

The chain joins TRBV7-2 to TRBJ2-2; maybe TRBD1 (6 bases). CDR3 length: 16 residues. Per the germline V gene, CDR1 is SGHTA and CDR2 is FQGNSA. With 1 base removed from V and 6 bases from J, the gap between germline ends came to 15 bases. CDR3 nucleotides: TGTGCCAGCAGCTTAGTTTACAGGGCTGCCGCCGGGGAGCTGTTTTTT. This gives the protein CASSLVYRAAAGELFF.

This clonotype was observed at least ten times. The V call is TRBV5-1, the J call TRBJ2-5; D is unclear. The CDR3 has 13 amino acids. Looked up from germline, CDR1 is SGHRS and CDR2 is YFSETQ. Trimming pared 3 bases from V and 5 bases from J, leaving 11 bases between. CDR3 coding DNA: TGCGCCAGCAGCTCGGGCCCTAAGGAGACCCAGTACTTC. Translated, it gives CASSSGPKETQYF.

This clonotype was detected a few times. The chain recombines TRBV6-6 with TRBJ1-2; D might be TRBD1 (5 bases). The CDR3 runs to 14 residues. CDR1 and CDR2 from the germline V gene are MNHNY and SVGAGI (reference sequence). Trimming took off 5 bases at V and 7 bases at J, with 17 bases between the two ends. CDR3 DNA sequence: TGTGCCAGCAGTACGACAGCAGGGTCTTCTGGCTACACCTTC. Translated: CASSTTAGSSGYTF.

This clonotype was seen more than once but under ten times. This chain connects TRBV30 to TRBJ2-5; no clear D gene. CDR3 length: 13 amino acids. CDR1 and CDR2 from the germline V gene are GTSNPN and SVGIG (reference sequence). The V gene lost 2 bases and the J gene lost 4 bases, with 11 bases spanning the gap. CDR3 region: CAWSSQIRETQYF. In nucleotides, the CDR3 is TGTGCCTGGAGTTCTCAGATCCGAGAGACCCAGTACTTC.

This clonotype was seen more than once but under ten times. The genes are TRBV4-2 and TRBJ2-2, with 10 bases fitting TRBD2. With 6 bases clipped from V and 6 bases from J, the junction kept 10 bases outside the gene matches. Germline CDR1 and CDR2: LGHNA and YNFKEQ. CDR3 size: 16 residues. The CDR3 sequence is CASSISGGLLPGELFF. The DNA for the CDR3 is TGTGCCAGCAGTATTAGCGGGGGGCTACTTCCCGGGGAGCTGTTTTTT.

This clonotype was recorded a few times. This chain uses TRBV19 with TRBJ2-3; 8 bases are shared with TRBD1. With 3 bases clipped from V and 2 bases from J, the junction kept 7 bases outside the gene matches. This CDR3 is built from 16 residues. Germline CDR1 reads LNHDA; CDR2 reads SQIVND (reference sequence). The CDR3 here is CASSISGTGYTDTQYF. Here the CDR3 DNA reads TGTGCCAGTAGTATCTCCGGGACAGGCTACACAGATACGCAGTATTTT.

The V call is TRBV4-1, the J call TRBJ2-3; perhaps TRBD1 as D (6 bases). CDR3 length: 16 amino acids. CDR1 and CDR2 from the germline V gene are MGHRA and YSYEKL. The ends were cut back, 0 bases at V and 4 bases at J, with 14 bases in the middle. Written as DNA, the CDR3 is TGCGCCAGCAGCCAAGATCTGGGGGCCTACTCAGATACGCAGTATTTT. It yields the protein CASSQDLGAYSDTQYF.

V gene TRBV12-3 or TRBV12-4 combines with J gene TRBJ2-5; D ambiguous. There are 13 residues in the CDR3. Trimming stripped 5 bases from V and 3 bases from J, with 10 bases between. CDR3 protein: CASSLEGKETQYF. In nucleotides, the CDR3 is TGTGCCAGCAGTCTAGAAGGTAAAGAGACCCAGTACTTC.

This clonotype turned up a few times. V gene TRBV24-1 combines with J gene TRBJ1-5; 8 bases are shared with TRBD1. Germline CDR1 is KGHDR and CDR2 is SFDVKD. Germline trimming cut 0 bases from V and 2 bases from J; bases unmatched to any gene: 11. The CDR3 has 19 residues. The CDR3 protein is CATSDLTQGALDGNQPQHF. CDR3 coding DNA: TGTGCCACCAGTGATTTGACTCAGGGGGCATTGGATGGCAATCAGCCCCAGCATTTT.

This sequence joins TRBV7-9 and TRBJ2-3; 9 positions match TRBD1. Germline CDR1 and CDR2: SEHNR and FQNEAQ (reference sequence). The ends lost 4 bases at V and 4 bases at J; junction bases unmatched: 9. The CDR3 contains 16 residues. DNA of the CDR3: TGTGCCAGCAGCTCTATCCGGGGACAGGGCCCAGATACGCAGTATTTT. Translation gives CASSSIRGQGPDTQYF.

This clonotype was observed a handful of times. This chain connects TRBV12-3 or TRBV12-4 to TRBJ2-7; TRBD2 might be the D (6 bases). The CDR3 runs to 15 residues. Trimming stripped 5 bases from V and 7 bases from J, with 21 bases between. As DNA, the CDR3 is TGTGCCAGCAGTCCCGGGGGAGGAAGTTCGGGAGAGCAGTACTTC. It codes for CASSPGGGSSGEQYF.

The chain carries TRBV7-2 and TRBJ1-5, with 7 bases fitting TRBD1. V gave up 3 bases and J gave up 4 bases; unmatched junction bases: 9. CDR3 length: 16 amino acids. The germline V gene has CDR1 SGHTA and CDR2 FQGNSA. CDR3 sequence (DNA): TGTGCCAGCAGCTTGAGGACAGGCCTAAGGAATCAGCCCCAGCATTTT. Translating gives CASSLRTGLRNQPQHF.

Many counts were recorded for this clonotype. The V call is TRBV7-2, the J call TRBJ2-5; 13 bases agree with TRBD2. With V trimmed by 1 base and J by 1 base, 0 bases remained unmatched. This CDR3 contains 16 residues. Germline CDR1 and CDR2: SGHTA and FQGNSA. Here the CDR3 reads CASSLGTSGGQETQYF. In DNA, the CDR3 is TGTGCCAGCAGCTTAGGGACTAGCGGGGGCCAAGAGACCCAGTACTTC.

This clonotype was seen a few times. The chain carries TRBV20-1 and TRBJ1-1, with D maybe TRBD1 (6 bases). Germline V gives CDR1 DFQATT, CDR2 SNEGSKA (reference sequence). V lost 2 bases and J lost 9, with 13 bases in between. CDR3 length equals 12 residues. The CDR3 region is CSARQGTRKAFF. CDR3 bases: TGCAGTGCTAGACAAGGGACAAGGAAAGCTTTCTTT.

This clonotype came up a few times. The CDR3: CASHRTGTTGELFF. CDR3 nucleotide sequence: TGTGCCAGCCACCGGACAGGGACCACCGGGGAGCTGTTTTTT. V is TRBV7-9 and J is TRBJ2-2; 8 nucleotides align to TRBD1. With V trimmed by 8 bases and J by 4 bases, 6 bases remained unmatched. The CDR3 has 14 amino acids. Germline V gives CDR1 SEHNR, CDR2 FQNEAQ (reference sequence).

The genes are TRBV6-2 or TRBV6-3 and TRBJ2-6; unclear D gene. Germline CDR1 MNHEY, CDR2 SVGEGT. V lost 11 bases, J lost 1 base, and 9 bases lay in between. This CDR3 has 13 residues. The CDR3, as DNA: TGTGCCGCCGAGGCTTCTGGGGCCAACGTCCTGACTTTC. It translates to CAAEASGANVLTF.